This TCR beta chain was identified during a study of blood T cell repertoires in COVID-19. Study summary: Donors in the United States, Italy and Spain gave samples during acute or convalescent COVID-19. In each case, the material was cDNA or gDNA derived from T cells, B-cell-depleted T cells, or PBMCs.

Original processing notes: Estimates of nucleated cell counts were drawn from the amplification of reference gene primers. Repertoires were generated with immunoSEQ multiplex PCR, while TCRdb's copy carries only in-frame clones and drops some. D and trimming were read from the DNA, whereas the V and J calls and clone size are those reported in that table. The sample includes approximately 26,000 clones, around 90% of them seen just once. Trimming cost V 1 base and J 8 bases, with 15 bases left between them. Germline V gene sequence: CDR1 SGHTS, CDR2 YDEGEE. CDR3 length: 15 amino acids. What was sequenced was peripheral blood. This TCR came from a man aged 65 to 79 with active COVID-19. The chain combines TRBV5-8 with TRBJ1-4; possibly TRBD1 for D (6 bases). The CDR3 DNA reads TGTGCCAGCAGCTTGCTGACAGGAAGGCAGGAAAAACTGTTTTTT. Translation: CASSLLTGRQEKLFF.